The present entry profiles one TCR beta chain with its context. The CDR3 loop spans 15 amino acids. Trimming took 3 bases from V and 4 from J; bases not matched to a gene: 4. The V gene's germline CDR1 is WNHNN and CDR2 SYGVQD (reference sequence). These data originate in a study of Ad26.COV2.S vaccination and SARS-CoV-2 variants. Generated by immunoSEQ multiplex PCR, the TCRdb table keeps only in-frame clones and is missing some. The table includes about 680,000 clones, approximately 88% detected once. Treatment indicated: some 19 received Ad26.COV2.S at low or high dose, single or two shots; several received placebo; per-sample allocation not given. Sample collection was performed on day 63 after the first vaccine or placebo injection.

This sequence originates from a person aged 18 to 59 who received the Ad26.COV2.S COVID-19 vaccine or a placebo. V and J are TRBV10-1 and TRBJ2-1; TRBD2 agrees at 9 bases. Here the sequenced sample was peripheral blood, taken in a trial of Ad26.COV2.S vaccine versus placebo. The CDR3 DNA follows: TGCGCCAGCAGTGAATCTAGCGGGATGTACAATGAGCAGTTCTTC. Translated: CASSESSGMYNEQFF.